This TCR beta chain emerged from a study of blood T cell repertoires in COVID-19. Study summary: In each case, the material was cDNA or gDNA derived from T cells, B-cell-depleted T cells, or PBMCs.

V trimming: 4 bases; J trimming: 4 bases; junction bases outside the gene matches: 10. The CDR3 runs 16 residues. Germline V gene lookup returns CDR1 SGHNT and CDR2 YENEEA. This clone has just a few counts. Original data processing: Reference gene primer amplification yielded estimated nucleated cell counts. The data were produced by immunoSEQ multiplex PCR, yet TCRdb's version contains in-frame clones alone and is incomplete. V and J calls and clone size come straight from that table; D and trimming were deduced from the DNA. The repertoire includes over 130,000 clones, less than 80% of them detected once, and 4.5% sits in the top ten.

Sequencing was done on a sample of peripheral blood. This clonotype originated in a woman older than 75 with active or convalescent COVID-19. The chain combines TRBV11-3 with TRBJ2-3, with 8 nucleotides matching TRBD1. The CDR3: CASSSGRGQAADTQYF. CDR3 in DNA: TGTGCCAGCAGCTCCGGTAGGGGACAGGCAGCAGATACGCAGTATTTT. The variable domain in full, with the rest retrieved from reference TRBV11-3 and TRBJ2-3, is EAGVVQSPRYKIIEKKQPVAFWCNPISGHNTLYWYLQNLGQGPELLIRYENEEAVDDSQLPKDRFSAERLKGVDSTLKIQPAELGDSAVYLCASSSGRGQAADTQYFGPGTRLTVL.